A selection of T cell receptor beta chains follows, all from one sample in a study of blood T cell repertoires in COVID-19. TCRdb keeps only in-frame clones here, not all; method: immunoSEQ multiplex PCR. The table lists about 34,000 clones, roughly three quarters of them singletons. Sequenced material: peripheral blood. These receptors all stem from a human donor in a cohort sampled during active COVID-19. The CDR3 runs from the conserved cysteine through the conserved F or W. D genes are given only for firm matches. The size entry is marked missing in some rows and otherwise reads once, few, many or a size class.

V: TRBV11-2
size: -
D: TRBD2
length: 16
J: TRBJ2-7
CDR3: CASSLAQIAGSYEQYF
DNA: TGTGCCAGCAGCTTAGCCCAAATAGCGGGGTCCTACGAGCAGTACTTC

V: TRBV6-5
size: -
D: -
length: 14
J: TRBJ2-2
CDR3: CASRWGPDTGELFF
DNA: TGTGCCAGCAGGTGGGGGCCAGACACCGGGGAGCTGTTTTTT

V: TRBV7-6
size: once
D: -
length: 12
J: TRBJ2-7
CDR3: CASSSPPDEQYF
DNA: TGTGCCAGCAGCTCCCCCCCGGACGAGCAGTACTTC

V: TRBV27
size: -
D: TRBD1
length: 13
J: TRBJ2-4
CDR3: CASRTGMGNIQYF
DNA: TGTGCCAGCAGGACAGGGATGGGAAACATTCAGTACTTC

V: TRBV19
size: many
D: TRBD1
length: 15
J: TRBJ1-1
CDR3: CASSPTDRGRTEAFF
DNA: TGTGCCAGTAGTCCCACCGACAGGGGTCGCACTGAAGCTTTCTTT

V: TRBV19
size: -
D: -
length: 15
J: TRBJ2-3
CDR3: CASSSAVWSTDTQYF
DNA: TGTGCCAGTAGTAGTGCGGTCTGGAGCACAGATACGCAGTATTTT

V: TRBV29-1
size: few
D: -
length: 15
J: TRBJ1-6
CDR3: CSVATGHLANSPLHF
DNA: TGCAGCGTTGCGACAGGACATCTTGCCAATTCACCCCTCCACTTT

V: TRBV19
size: -
D: TRBD1
length: 17
J: TRBJ1-5
CDR3: CASSILAGQGINQPQHF
DNA: TGTGCCAGTAGTATATTGGCCGGACAGGGGATCAATCAGCCCCAGCATTTT

V: TRBV4-2
size: -
D: -
length: 16
J: TRBJ2-2
CDR3: CASSQGLGQNTGELFF
DNA: TGTGCCAGCAGCCAAGGATTAGGACAGAACACCGGGGAGCTGTTTTTT

V: TRBV10-3
size: -
D: TRBD1
length: 17
J: TRBJ2-2
CDR3: CAISERQGASSPGELFF
DNA: TGTGCCATCAGTGAAAGGCAGGGGGCGTCATCACCCGGGGAGCTGTTTTTT

V: TRBV5-4
size: once
D: TRBD1
length: 17
J: TRBJ2-1
CDR3: CASSSVGTGKAYNEQFF
DNA: TGTGCCAGCAGCTCGGTCGGGACAGGGAAGGCCTACAATGAGCAGTTCTTC

V: TRBV9
size: -
D: TRBD1
length: 17
J: TRBJ1-1
CDR3: CASSVGAGGAQNTEAFF
DNA: TGTGCCAGCAGCGTAGGGGCAGGGGGCGCCCAGAACACTGAAGCTTTCTTT

V: TRBV5-1
size: few
D: TRBD1
length: 13
J: TRBJ1-4
CDR3: CASRAAGGEKLFF
DNA: TGCGCCAGCAGGGCGGCAGGGGGTGAAAAACTGTTTTTT

V: TRBV6-5
size: -
D: -
length: 13
J: TRBJ2-1
CDR3: CASRPRRSGEQFF
DNA: TGTGCCAGCAGACCGAGGAGGAGCGGTGAGCAGTTCTTC

V: TRBV11-2
size: -
D: -
length: 11
J: TRBJ2-7
CDR3: CASSSIYEQYF
DNA: TGTGCCAGCAGCTCAATCTACGAGCAGTACTTC

V: TRBV5-1
size: once
D: TRBD2
length: 17
J: TRBJ2-5
CDR3: CASSFSVGSGGQETQYF
DNA: TGCGCCAGCAGCTTCTCCGTCGGTAGCGGGGGACAAGAGACCCAGTACTTC

V: TRBV5-1
size: -
D: TRBD2
length: 17
J: TRBJ2-5
CDR3: CASSRLPSGGAKETQYF
DNA: TGCGCCAGCAGCCGGCTCCCTAGCGGGGGGGCTAAGGAGACCCAGTACTTC

V: TRBV7-9
size: -
D: TRBD2
length: 18
J: TRBJ2-3
CDR3: CASSLGDYKTPSTDTQYF
DNA: TGTGCCAGCAGCTTAGGGGACTATAAGACCCCGAGCACAGATACGCAGTATTTT

V: TRBV2
size: -
D: TRBD1
length: 14
J: TRBJ2-1
CDR3: CASIGTGTGDEQFF
DNA: TGTGCCAGCATAGGGACAGGGACGGGTGACGAGCAGTTCTTC

V: TRBV7-7
size: -
D: -
length: 15
J: TRBJ2-2
CDR3: CASRGQGANTGELFF
DNA: TGTGCCAGCAGAGGGCAGGGCGCGAACACCGGGGAGCTGTTTTTT

V: TRBV7-9
size: once
D: TRBD1
length: 16
J: TRBJ2-5
CDR3: CASSSRSGGSGETQYF
DNA: TGTGCCAGCAGCTCCCGATCAGGGGGCTCGGGGGAGACCCAGTACTTC

V: TRBV9
size: -
D: TRBD1
length: 15
J: TRBJ2-2
CDR3: CASSAGTGGTGELFF
DNA: TGTGCCAGCAGCGCGGGGACAGGGGGGACCGGGGAGCTGTTTTTT

V: TRBV5-1
size: -
D: -
length: 13
J: TRBJ2-7
CDR3: CASSSGDRYEQYF
DNA: TGCGCCAGCAGCTCTGGAGACCGCTACGAGCAGTACTTC

V: TRBV5-1
size: -
D: TRBD2
length: 16
J: TRBJ2-3
CDR3: CASKRTSGGFTDTQYF
DNA: TGCGCCAGCAAAAGAACTAGCGGGGGATTCACAGATACGCAGTATTTT

V: TRBV21-1
size: few
D: -
length: 17
J: TRBJ1-6
CDR3: CASSKSRGQASGSPLHF
DNA: TGTGCCAGCAGCAAATCGAGGGGACAGGCTAGTGGATCACCCCTCCACTTT

V: TRBV6-6
size: -
D: TRBD2
length: 16
J: TRBJ2-3
CDR3: CASRGLAVTSTDTQYF
DNA: TGTGCCAGCAGGGGACTAGCTGTGACTAGCACAGATACGCAGTATTTT

V: TRBV5-5
size: -
D: -
length: 17
J: TRBJ1-3
CDR3: CASSLVRQALSGNTIYF
DNA: TGTGCCAGCAGCTTGGTACGGCAGGCCCTCTCTGGAAACACCATATATTTT

V: TRBV5-8
size: -
D: -
length: 14
J: TRBJ1-1
CDR3: CASRPGQTNTEAFF
DNA: TGTGCCAGCAGACCCGGACAGACGAACACTGAAGCTTTCTTT

V: TRBV7-9
size: -
D: -
length: 11
J: TRBJ2-3
CDR3: CASSPGPTQYF
DNA: TGTGCCAGCAGCCCAGGCCCTACGCAGTATTTT

V: TRBV10-3
size: -
D: TRBD2
length: 13
J: TRBJ2-1
CDR3: CAITSGSKGEQFF
DNA: TGTGCCATCACAAGCGGGAGTAAGGGTGAGCAGTTCTTC

V: TRBV3-1/TRBV3-2
size: -
D: TRBD1
length: 15
J: TRBJ1-4
CDR3: CASSHTGGGDEKLFF
DNA: TGTGCCAGCAGCCACACAGGGGGCGGGGATGAAAAACTGTTTTTT

V: TRBV28
size: -
D: TRBD1
length: 15
J: TRBJ2-4
CDR3: CASSSGGTGKNIQYF
DNA: TGTGCCAGCAGCTCAGGGGGCACGGGCAAAAACATTCAGTACTTC

V: TRBV9
size: -
D: TRBD1
length: 16
J: TRBJ1-2
CDR3: CASSGRPGQGANGYTF
DNA: TGTGCCAGCAGCGGACGTCCTGGACAGGGGGCGAATGGCTACACCTTC

V: TRBV2
size: -
D: TRBD1
length: 14
J: TRBJ1-2
CDR3: CASSFDRADYGYTF
DNA: TGTGCCAGCAGTTTCGACAGGGCCGACTATGGCTACACCTTC